Listed below are T cell receptor beta chains from one sample, sequenced in a study of blood T cell repertoires in COVID-19. Assay used: immunoSEQ multiplex PCR; TCRdb lists only in-frame clones, some missing. The sample consists of some 270,000 clones, approximately 89% of them appearing once. Sequencing used peripheral blood. Receptors originate from a man between 35 and 55 years old with active or convalescent COVID-19. The CDR3 runs from the conserved cysteine through the conserved F or W. D genes are given only for firm matches. Clone size is shown for a subset of rows, as once, few, many or a class of expanded clone.

D gene	J gene	clone size	V gene	CDR3 protein	CDR3 DNA
.	TRBJ2-7	.	TRBV20-1	CSATIAYEQYF	TGCAGTGCTACAATAGCCTACGAGCAGTACTTC
TRBD1	TRBJ1-2	.	TRBV13	CASSLSTGELYYGYTF	TGTGCCAGCAGCTTATCGACAGGGGAGTTATACTATGGCTACACCTTC
.	TRBJ2-3	.	TRBV6-5	CASSYSSRTSTDTQYF	TGTGCCAGCAGTTACTCGAGCCGGACTTCAACAGATACGCAGTATTTT
.	TRBJ2-3	.	TRBV3-1/TRBV3-2	CASSRPQALSTDTQYF	TGTGCCAGCAGCCGACCGCAGGCCTTAAGCACAGATACGCAGTATTTT
.	TRBJ2-7	.	TRBV21-1	CASSKVRFEQYF	TGTGCCAGCAGCAAAGTGCGATTCGAGCAGTACTTC
.	TRBJ1-2	.	TRBV5-6	CASSTPKTAIRNYGYTF	TGTGCCAGCAGTACCCCGAAGACAGCGATACGGAACTATGGCTACACCTTC
TRBD1	TRBJ1-2	.	TRBV19	CASSRQGQGTLYGYTF	TGTGCCAGTAGTCGACAGGGGCAAGGGACCCTATATGGCTACACCTTC
TRBD2	TRBJ2-5	.	TRBV7-2	CASSPLAGVETQYF	TGTGCCAGCAGCCCGCTAGCGGGGGTAGAGACCCAGTACTTC
.	TRBJ1-1	.	TRBV19	CASRPLLTGNTEAFF	TGTGCCAGTAGACCCCTCCTTACGGGGAACACTGAAGCTTTCTTT
.	TRBJ1-1	once	TRBV12-3/TRBV12-4	CASSSNRYTEAFF	TGTGCCAGCAGTTCAAATCGGTACACTGAAGCTTTCTTT
.	TRBJ2-3	.	TRBV4-1	CASSQDTRDTQYF	TGCGCCAGCAGCCAAGATACGAGGGATACGCAGTATTTT
.	TRBJ1-5	.	TRBV4-1	CASSQGTSTEGNQPQHF	TGCGCCAGCAGCCAAGGGACTTCAACCGAAGGCAATCAGCCCCAGCATTTT
TRBD2	TRBJ2-3	.	TRBV5-1	CASTPSGTPTDTQYF	TGCGCCAGTACCCCTAGCGGGACCCCCACAGATACGCAGTATTTT
TRBD2	TRBJ2-1	.	TRBV3-1/TRBV3-2	CASSQAGGETTQFF	TGTGCCAGCAGCCAGGCGGGGGGGGAGACGACTCAGTTCTTC
TRBD1	TRBJ1-4	.	TRBV5-5	CASSPGQGNEKLFF	TGTGCCAGCAGCCCGGGACAGGGGAATGAAAAACTGTTTTTT
.	TRBJ2-3	.	TRBV6-1	CASSAIRGSGFVEDTQYF	TGTGCCAGCAGTGCCATCCGGGGGTCGGGGTTTGTTGAAGATACGCAGTATTTT
TRBD1	TRBJ2-7	.	TRBV18	CASSQGQGPYEQYF	TGTGCCAGCTCCCAGGGACAGGGCCCCTACGAGCAGTACTTC
.	TRBJ1-2	.	TRBV3-1/TRBV3-2	CASSHLRGNYGYTF	TGTGCCAGCAGCCATCTTCGGGGAAACTATGGCTACACCTTC
.	TRBJ1-2	.	TRBV6-5	CASINRGLPTGYTF	TGTGCCAGCATTAACAGAGGACTCCCCACTGGCTACACCTTC
.	TRBJ2-1	once	TRBV7-6	CASSTGAGRRYNEQFF	TGTGCCAGCAGCACTGGGGCGGGGAGACGATACAATGAGCAGTTCTTC
.	TRBJ1-1	.	TRBV3-1/TRBV3-2	CASSQVQGRAEAFF	TGTGCCAGCAGCCAAGTCCAGGGGCGGGCTGAAGCTTTCTTT
.	TRBJ1-1	.	TRBV10-1	CASSERQGAEAFF	TGCGCCAGCAGTGAAAGGCAGGGTGCTGAAGCTTTCTTT
.	TRBJ1-6	.	TRBV4-2	CASSHTAQGDSPLHF	TGTGCCAGCAGCCACACAGCTCAAGGTGATTCACCCCTCCACTTT
TRBD1	TRBJ2-7	.	TRBV28	CASIKRQGVLPYEQYF	TGTGCCAGCATTAAGAGACAGGGAGTGTTGCCCTACGAGCAGTACTTC
.	TRBJ2-5	.	TRBV18	CASSPPNRAQETQYF	TGTGCCAGCTCACCACCCAACAGGGCCCAAGAGACCCAGTACTTC
.	TRBJ1-4	.	TRBV5-1	CASSPNQIAANEKLFF	TGCGCCAGCAGCCCGAACCAGATTGCGGCTAATGAAAAACTGTTTTTT
TRBD1	TRBJ2-3	once	TRBV19	CASSRRSGGTGVGSTDTQYF	TGTGCCAGTAGCAGACGGTCTGGTGGGACAGGGGTTGGTAGCACAGATACGCAGTATTTT
TRBD1	TRBJ2-1	.	TRBV10-1	CASSDSADRASRRFF	TGCGCCAGCAGTGATTCCGCGGACAGGGCCAGCCGACGGTTCTTC
TRBD1	TRBJ2-3	.	TRBV28	CASSSGTGVTDTQYF	TGTGCCAGCAGTTCCGGGACAGGGGTCACAGATACGCAGTATTTT
.	TRBJ2-1	.	TRBV10-2	CARCRGGEQFF	TGCGCCAGGTGCCGGGGTGGTGAGCAGTTCTTC
.	TRBJ1-2	once	TRBV4-2	CASSHNGFNYGYTF	TGTGCCAGCAGCCACAATGGCTTTAACTATGGCTACACCTTC
TRBD2	TRBJ2-1	.	TRBV11-2	CASSSRTSGSSYNEQFF	TGTGCCAGCAGTTCCCGGACTAGCGGGAGTTCCTACAATGAGCAGTTCTTC
.	TRBJ1-2	once	TRBV5-1	CASSPTGNNYGYTF	TGCGCCAGCAGCCCTACAGGGAATAACTATGGCTACACCTTC
.	TRBJ2-3	few	TRBV10-3	CAISDGRSTDTQYF	TGTGCCATCAGTGACGGTCGGAGCACAGATACGCAGTATTTT
.	TRBJ1-3	.	TRBV19	CASIHGAGNTIYF	TGTGCCAGTATCCACGGAGCTGGAAACACCATATATTTT
.	TRBJ2-3	.	TRBV5-1	CASSLGRDEDTQYF	TGCGCCAGCAGCTTAGGACGGGATGAAGATACGCAGTATTTT
TRBD2	TRBJ2-1	few	TRBV7-9	CASSGSGTRDNEQFF	TGTGCCAGCAGCGGAAGTGGGACTAGGGACAATGAGCAGTTCTTC
TRBD1	TRBJ1-1	few	TRBV2	CASRERQGGTEAFF	TGTGCCAGCAGAGAACGACAGGGTGGCACTGAAGCTTTCTTT
.	TRBJ2-7	.	TRBV3-1/TRBV3-2	CASSKGGSVSYEQYF	TGTGCCAGCAGCAAAGGCGGCAGCGTGTCTTACGAGCAGTACTTC
.	TRBJ1-1	few	TRBV4-2	CASKDGGGNTEAFF	TGTGCCAGTAAGGACGGGGGTGGAAACACTGAAGCTTTCTTT
.	TRBJ2-5	.	TRBV24-1	CATSDLLSGPGGKYF	TGTGCCACCAGTGATTTGTTGTCTGGGCCAGGCGGGAAGTACTTC
TRBD2	TRBJ2-7	.	TRBV11-2	CASSLRRGSYEQYF	TGTGCCAGCAGCTTAAGGCGGGGGTCCTACGAGCAGTACTTC
.	TRBJ2-3	.	TRBV2	CASSTAWATDTQYF	TGTGCCAGCAGTACAGCTTGGGCCACAGATACGCAGTATTTT
.	TRBJ2-5	.	TRBV9	CASSVGTTPKVETQYF	TGTGCCAGCAGCGTAGGTACTACACCAAAGGTAGAGACCCAGTACTTC
.	TRBJ2-7	.	TRBV14	CASSQVEQDYEQYF	TGTGCCAGCAGCCAAGTCGAACAGGACTACGAGCAGTACTTC
TRBD1	TRBJ2-7	.	TRBV2	CAYGTAYEQYF	TGTGCCTATGGGACAGCCTACGAGCAGTACTTC
.	TRBJ2-7	.	TRBV6-5	CASSTLPREQYF	TGTGCCAGCTCGACTCTCCCTCGCGAGCAGTACTTC
.	TRBJ1-1	.	TRBV27	CASSSGLATEAFF	TGTGCCAGCAGTTCCGGGTTGGCCACTGAAGCTTTCTTT
TRBD2	TRBJ2-1	.	TRBV3-1/TRBV3-2	CASRREIAGDNEQFF	TGTGCCAGCAGGAGAGAAATAGCGGGGGACAATGAGCAGTTCTTC
TRBD2	TRBJ2-7	few	TRBV11-3	CANGGRSSYEQYF	TGTGCCAACGGCGGGAGGTCCTCCTACGAGCAGTACTTC
TRBD1	TRBJ1-1	.	TRBV18	CASSMGQEMLDTEAFF	TGTGCCAGCTCAATGGGACAGGAGATGCTTGACACTGAAGCTTTCTTT